Presented here are 20 T cell receptor beta chains from one specimen sequenced in a study of blood T cell repertoires in COVID-19. The method was immunoSEQ multiplex PCR; TCRdb's version includes in-frame clones alone and lacks a portion of them. The sample includes around 130,000 clones, more than 70% seen only once; the top ten take around 4.7%. Sequenced sample: peripheral blood. The receptors come from a human donor in a cohort sampled during active COVID-19.

The chain links TRBV5-4 to TRBJ2-1, with D possibly TRBD2 on 5 matching bases. CDR3 length: 14 amino acids. CDR1 and CDR2 from the germline V gene are SGHNT and YYREEE (reference sequence). Trimming shortened V by 3 bases and J by 12 bases, and 19 bases separated the two germline ends. The CDR3, as DNA: TGTGCCAGCAGCTCTACCGGGATTCTTACTGGGCAGTTCTTC. Its translation: CASSSTGILTGQFF.

This rearrangement joins TRBV5-6 to TRBJ1-2; 9 bases fit TRBD1. The CDR3 loop spans 14 amino acids. Germline V CDR1 and CDR2: SGHDT, YYEEEE. V shed 2 bases, J shed 6 bases, and the junction held 5 bases outside the gene matches. CDR3 nucleotides: TGTGCCAGCAGCTTTGGGACAGGGTTAAATGGCTACACCTTC. Translated: CASSFGTGLNGYTF.

The V and J genes are TRBV9 and TRBJ1-6; TRBD1 matches 7 bases. Germline V gene sequence: CDR1 SGDLS, CDR2 YYNGEE. The length of the CDR3 is 17 residues. V was pared by 3 bases and J by 3 bases, with 9 bases of the junction left unmatched. CDR3 amino acids: CASSGGTDTYYNSPLHF. In DNA, the CDR3 is TGTGCCAGCAGCGGAGGGACAGACACCTACTATAATTCACCCCTCCACTTT. Combining the CDR3 with reference TRBV9 and TRBJ1-6 gives the whole variable domain DSGVTQTPKHLITATGQRVTLRCSPRSGDLSVYWYQQSLDQGLQFLIQYYNGEERAKGNILERFSAQQFPDLHSELNLSSLELGDSALYFCASSGGTDTYYNSPLHFGNGTRLTVT.

The chain uses TRBV6-2 or TRBV6-3 and TRBJ2-7; D remains unclear. Germline values: CDR1 MNHEY, CDR2 SVGEGT. Trimming stripped 6 bases from V and 0 bases from J, with 21 bases between. The CDR3 length is 17 residues. The chain's CDR3 is CASSPTRLLSSSYEQYV. CDR3 sequence (DNA): TGTGCCAGCAGCCCTACTCGACTGCTCTCGAGCTCCTACGAGCAGTACGTC.

The chain links TRBV10-1 to TRBJ2-2; maybe TRBD1 (6 bases). In germline, CDR1 is WNHNN, CDR2 SYGVQD (reference sequence). The CDR3 sequence is 15 residues long. The germline V and J ends were trimmed by 4 bases and 6 bases, with 15 bases remaining between them. This CDR3 reads CASSGDLKGAGELFF. CDR3 DNA sequence: TGCGCCAGCAGTGGGGACCTCAAGGGGGCCGGGGAGCTGTTTTTT.

The table lists this clone with a count of one. The J gene is TRBJ1-1, the V gene TRBV4-3; the D gene is possibly TRBD1 (5 bases). This CDR3 region has 13 residues. Germline V lookup: CDR1 LGHNA, CDR2 YSLEER. V was cut by 0 bases and J by 6 bases, with 8 bases left in between. CDR3 DNA: TGCGCCAGCAGCCAAGAGGGGGGGGCTGAAGCTTTCTTT. It codes for CASSQEGGAEAFF.

V and J are TRBV5-1 and TRBJ1-1; no firm D call. The V gene lost 0 bases and the J gene lost 0 bases, with 6 bases spanning the gap. The CDR3 is 14 residues long. Germline CDR1 is SGHRS and CDR2 is YFSETQ. Here the CDR3 reads CASSLEQLNTEAFF. CDR3 nucleotide sequence: TGCGCCAGCAGCTTGGAACAGCTGAACACTGAAGCTTTCTTT.

The chain links TRBV5-6 to TRBJ2-5; a possible D gene is TRBD1 (5 bases). The CDR3 contains 13 residues. The germline V gene has CDR1 SGHDT and CDR2 YYEEEE. Trimming pared 0 bases from V and 3 bases from J, leaving 6 bases between. CDR3 protein: CASSLEGEETQYF. The DNA for the CDR3 is TGTGCCAGCAGCTTGGAAGGGGAAGAGACCCAGTACTTC.

The V and J genes are TRBV2 and TRBJ1-4, with 9 bases matching TRBD1. CDR1 SNHLY and CDR2 FYNNEI come from the germline V gene. CDR3 size: 14 residues. The junction had 9 bases not matched to a gene; V was cut back by 10 bases and J by 6 bases. The CDR3 reads CATKRQGGDEKLFF. The CDR3 bases are TGTGCCACCAAGAGACAGGGGGGCGATGAAAAACTGTTTTTT.

This clone was found once. The chain is built from TRBV19 and TRBJ2-1; the D gene is possibly TRBD2 (5 bases). V lost 5 bases, J lost 7 bases, and 12 bases lay in between. This CDR3 is built from 13 residues. CDR1 is LNHDA and CDR2 is SQIVND in the germline V gene (reference sequence). The chain's CDR3 is CASSFLGSNEQFF. The CDR3 nucleotides are TGTGCCAGTAGTTTCCTGGGGAGTAATGAGCAGTTCTTC.

This rearrangement joins TRBV6-6 to TRBJ2-1, with 7 positions matching TRBD2. The CDR3 spans 15 residues. V lost 6 bases and J lost 5; bases outside the gene matches: 10. The germline CDR1 and CDR2 sequences are MNHNY and SVGAGI (reference sequence). The CDR3 here is CASRDRTRLNNEQFF. CDR3 in DNA: TGTGCCAGCAGGGATAGGACTAGGCTCAACAATGAGCAGTTCTTC.

V is TRBV2 and J is TRBJ2-7; 7 positions agree with TRBD1. The germline V gene has CDR1 SNHLY and CDR2 FYNNEI. J gave up 0 bases and V 6 bases, and 8 bases lay outside the gene matches. This CDR3 is built from 15 residues. Here the CDR3 reads CASRPDRQISYEQYF. CDR3 DNA sequence: TGTGCCAGCAGGCCGGACAGGCAAATCTCCTACGAGCAGTACTTC.

V gene TRBV6-6 combines with J gene TRBJ2-1, with D hard to call. In germline, CDR1 is MNHNY, CDR2 SVGAGI (reference sequence). This CDR3 has 14 amino acids. Trimming removed 7 bases at V and 7 bases at J, with 17 bases between. The CDR3, as DNA: TGTGCCAGCACCTCACCCCCTAGTGCGAATGAGCAGTTCTTC. Translation gives CASTSPPSANEQFF.

V usage is TRBV7-9 and J usage is TRBJ2-7; D gene ambiguous. Germline V lookup: CDR1 SEHNR, CDR2 FQNEAQ (reference sequence). The CDR3 spans 13 residues. V lost 2 bases to trimming and J lost 3 bases, with 8 bases between them. CDR3 residues: CASSLPPGYEQYF. CDR3 nucleotides: TGTGCCAGCAGCTTACCTCCGGGCTACGAGCAGTACTTC.

The genes are TRBV7-9 and TRBJ2-1; 7 bases fit TRBD2. Germline CDR1 is SEHNR and CDR2 is FQNEAQ (reference sequence). The V and J ends lost 0 bases and 5 bases, in that order; junction bases with no gene match: 4. The CDR3 consists of 15 residues. The DNA of the CDR3 is TGTGCCAGCAGCTTAGCTGGCGGGAGCCACAATGAGCAGTTCTTC. Its translation is CASSLAGGSHNEQFF.

This clone was recorded a few times. The gene calls are TRBV7-8 and TRBJ2-2; D is unresolved. Trimming pared 5 bases from V and 4 bases from J, leaving 11 bases between. The CDR3 extends over 14 amino acids. In germline, CDR1 is SGHVS, CDR2 FQNEAQ. The CDR3 bases are TGTGCCAGCAGCCCCCTGCGGTCCACCGGGGAGCTGTTTTTT. Protein sequence: CASSPLRSTGELFF.

The chain employs TRBV18 and TRBJ2-3; 7 bases match TRBD1. The trim removed 3 bases at V and 6 bases at J, leaving 9 bases unmatched. Germline values: CDR1 KGHSH, CDR2 LQKENI. There are 15 residues in the CDR3. The CDR3 region has the DNA TGTGCCAGCTCACCTTCACAGGGGAAGGTTGATACGCAGTATTTT. This gives the protein CASSPSQGKVDTQYF.

This clone was found a few times. The CDR3 here is CASSSGTFMNTEAFF. DNA for the CDR3: TGTGCCAGCAGTTCCGGGACATTCATGAACACTGAAGCTTTCTTT. The rearrangement uses TRBV6-5 and TRBJ1-1, with D possibly TRBD1 on 6 matching bases. CDR3 length equals 15 residues. Trimming left V 4 bases short and J 0 bases short, with 12 bases between. In germline, CDR1 is MNHEY, CDR2 SVGAGI.

The genes are TRBV11-2 and TRBJ2-2; 13 nucleotides line up with TRBD2. V shed 6 bases, J shed 3 bases, and the junction held 4 bases outside the gene matches. This CDR3 is built from 16 residues. Germline loops: CDR1 SGHAT, CDR2 FQNNGV. The CDR3, as DNA: TGTGCCAGCAGATCCGGACTAGCGGGGGACACCGGGGAGCTGTTTTTT. Protein: CASRSGLAGDTGELFF.

The chain's CDR3 is CASSLAQGGETQYF. DNA of the CDR3: TGTGCCAGCAGCTTAGCGCAAGGGGGAGAGACCCAGTACTTC. This chain links TRBV7-6 with TRBJ2-5, with D tentatively TRBD1 (6 bases). The CDR3 is 14 amino acids. With 0 bases removed from V and 4 bases from J, the gap between germline ends came to 9 bases. The V gene's germline CDR1 is SGHVS and CDR2 FNYEAQ. Complete variable domain (other parts from reference TRBV7-6 and TRBJ2-5): GAGVSQSPRYKVTKRGQDVALRCDPISGHVSLYWYRQALGQGPEFLTYFNYEAQQDKSGLPNDRFSAERPEGSISTLTIQRTEQRDSAMYRCASSLAQGGETQYFGPGTRLLVL.